The 30 T cell receptor beta chains below come from one sample, sequenced in a study of tissue T cells after allogeneic stem cell transplantation. Time point denoted: mouse harvest day 14 after allogeneic transplant. Tail vein injection delivered 10^7 T-cell-depleted bone marrow cells and 10^6 splenic CD5+ T cells. Sequencing was performed with immunoSEQ multiplex PCR; in TCRdb, only in-frame clones are kept and a portion is missing. The sample holds 2,000 or so clones; 35% to 55% are singletons and the top ten take about 25%. Sample: lymph node tissue. Receptors originate from a female BALB/c mouse given C57BL/6 T cells with graft-versus-host disease after an allogeneic hematopoietic cell transplant.

There are a few counts of this clone. Genes and germline come from the mouse. The read comes to an end 1 residue before the CDR3 does, leaving the germline J gene to fill in the end. The rearrangement links TRBV1 to TRBJ1-1; D is unresolved. Germline V lookup: CDR1 NSQYPW, CDR2 LRSPGD (reference sequence). V was pared by 2 bases and J by 0 bases, with 7 bases between. The CDR3 is 14 residues long. The CDR3 sequence: CTCSARQTNTEVFF. The covered CDR3 bases are TGCACCTGCAGTGCAAGGCAGACAAACACAGAAGTCTTC.

About this clone: Gene names denote mouse genes. Coverage ceases 1 residue before the CDR3 finishes, and the germline J gene fills in the end. V and J are TRBV4 and TRBJ2-7, with TRBD2 matching 8 bases. The CDR3 runs to 14 residues. Germline loops: CDR1 LGHDT, CDR2 YNNKQL (reference sequence). Trimming cost V 5 bases and J 0 bases; bases outside gene matches: 3. The sequenced part of the CDR3 DNA is TGTGCCAGCAGCGAAACTGGGGGCTCCTATGAACAGTAC. This codes for CASSETGGSYEQY. From start to end, the CDR3 is CASSETGGSYEQYF.

Concerning this clone itself: Gene names denote mouse genes. Read coverage stops 1 residue before the CDR3 terminus; the germline J gene supplies the remainder. The chain is built from TRBV5 and TRBJ1-2; D may be TRBD1 (6 bases). CDR3 length: 13 amino acids. Between the trimmed V and J ends, which lost 4 bases and 2 bases, there was a span of 8 bases. Germline V lookup: CDR1 LGHNA, CDR2 YNLKQL (reference sequence). The CDR3 spells CASSRDNNSDYTF. The sequenced part of the CDR3 DNA is TGTGCCAGCAGCCGGGACAATAACTCCGACTACACC.

With regard to this clone: The gene names given are mouse names. The CDR3 end falls 1 residue outside the read, so it is completed with the germline J gene. The V call is TRBV1, the J call TRBJ2-4; a weak D match, TRBD1 (7 bases). Trimming cost V 3 bases and J 4 bases, with 11 bases left between them. Per the germline V gene, CDR1 is NSQYPW and CDR2 is LRSPGD (reference sequence). The CDR3 covers 14 residues. The CDR3 DNA, read in part, is TGCACCTGCAGTGCGAGGGGGCCAGAAAACACCTTGTAC. It is translated as CTCSARGPENTLY. The CDR3 in full is CTCSARGPENTLYF.

This clone was seen once. Genes and germline are mouse. The sequenced fragment ends 1 residue before the CDR3 boundary, so the rest is inferred from the germline J gene. The rearrangement uses TRBV16 and TRBJ1-3; D not resolved. V dropped 0 bases and J dropped 0 bases, with 9 bases sitting between them. CDR1 and CDR2 from the germline V gene are SGHSA and FRNQAP. The CDR3 is 16 amino acids. CDR3 DNA, as far as it was read: TGTGCAAGCAGCTTAGATCGACGGTATTCTGGAAATACGCTCTAT. As protein: CASSLDRRYSGNTLY. The whole CDR3 is CASSLDRRYSGNTLYF.

For this clone: Each gene name is a mouse one. The read terminates 1 residue ahead of where the CDR3 ends, so the germline J gene completes it. The chain has TRBV12-1 and TRBJ1-2; no reliable D call. The CDR3 loop spans 14 amino acids. CDR1 and CDR2 from the germline V gene are SGHSN and HYEKVE. V lost 0 bases and J lost 0, with 7 bases in between. CDR3 DNA (partial): TGTGCCAGCTCTCTCGGCCAAGCAAACTCCGACTACACC. Its protein product is CASSLGQANSDYT. The complete CDR3 reads CASSLGQANSDYTF.

A note on this clone: Gene names and germline refer to mouse. The read gets to within 1 residue of the CDR3 end, and the germline J gene fills in the rest. This chain connects TRBV3 to TRBJ2-1; D uncertain. Trimming stripped 3 bases from V and 0 bases from J, with 3 bases between. This CDR3 is 13 amino acids long. CDR1 is SNHLY and CDR2 is FYNGKV in the germline V gene (reference sequence). The sequenced part of the CDR3 DNA is TGTGCCAGCAGCTTTCATAACTATGCTGAGCAGTTC. It yields the protein CASSFHNYAEQF. The full CDR3 protein is CASSFHNYAEQFF.

Worth noting for this clone: Mouse gene names apply. The CDR3 end lies 1 residue beyond the end of the read and is filled in from the germline J gene. Within the sample, other DNA sequences also encode this same CDR3. The V and J genes are TRBV3 and TRBJ2-5; TRBD2 is a possible D gene (6 bases). Per the germline V gene, CDR1 is SNHLY and CDR2 is FYNGKV (reference sequence). Trimming removed 5 bases from V and 0 bases from J, with 9 bases in between. There are 14 residues in the CDR3. The CDR3 DNA, read in part, is TGTGCCAGCAGCCCTACTGGGAACCAAGACACCCAGTAC. Its translation is CASSPTGNQDTQY. The CDR3 in its entirety is CASSPTGNQDTQYF.

As to this clone: Each gene name is a mouse one. The read ends 1 residue shy of where the CDR3 ends; the end is completed using the germline J gene. The chain joins TRBV13-1 to TRBJ1-3, with unresolved D. This CDR3 has 11 residues. V was trimmed by 0 bases and J by 5 bases, leaving 0 bases between them. From germline, CDR1 is NSHNY and CDR2 SYGAGN. Partial CDR3 DNA: TGTGCCAGCAGTGATGGAAATACGCTCTAT. Its protein product is CASSDGNTLY. The entire CDR3 reads CASSDGNTLYF.

This clone was counted a few times. The germline and genes are mouse ones. The observed sequence ends 1 residue before the CDR3 terminus, with the missing tail filled in from the germline J gene. The V and J genes are TRBV15 and TRBJ2-7, with 7 bases lining up with TRBD1. CDR3 length equals 12 residues. J was trimmed by 5 bases and V by 6 bases; bases with no gene match: 4. Germline V CDR1 and CDR2: SGHND, FRSKSL. CDR3 bases read: TGTGCCAGCAGCCGACAGGGTGATGAACAGTAC. As protein: CASSRQGDEQY. The whole CDR3 protein is CASSRQGDEQYF.

The sample holds a few counts of this clone. Each gene name is a mouse one. The sequence runs out 1 residue before the end of the CDR3; the remainder is reconstructed from the germline J gene. The gene calls are TRBV13-3 and TRBJ2-7; the D gene is possibly TRBD2 (5 bases). This CDR3 is 15 amino acids long. The ends were cut back, 2 bases at V and 0 bases at J, with 12 bases in the middle. Germline V gene lookup returns CDR1 NNHDY and CDR2 SYVADS. The sequenced CDR3 bases are TGTGCCAGCAGTGAACACTGGAGGAGCTCCTATGAACAGTAC. Residues: CASSEHWRSSYEQY. The full CDR3 protein reads CASSEHWRSSYEQYF.

Turning to this clone: Gene names and germline refer to mouse. Read coverage stops 1 residue before the CDR3 terminus; the germline J gene supplies the remainder. This chain uses TRBV13-1 with TRBJ2-2; D gene uncertain. This CDR3 has 14 residues. In germline, CDR1 is NSHNY, CDR2 SYGAGN. V was shortened by 0 bases and J by 1 base, with 4 bases between the two germline ends. The CDR3 region is CASSDVGNTGQLYF. Incomplete CDR3 DNA: TGTGCCAGCAGTGATGTGGGAAACACCGGGCAGCTCTAC.

With respect to this clone: Mouse gene names apply. CDR3 sequence reads: CAWSLDRNQAPLF. The CDR3 bases that were read are TGTGCCTGGAGTCTAGACAGAAACCAGGCTCCGCTT. The V and J genes are TRBV31 and TRBJ1-5, with D possibly matching TRBD1 (5 bases). Read data end 1 residue before the CDR3 end; the end is taken from the germline J gene. Trimming pared 0 bases from V and 4 bases from J, leaving 7 bases between. Germline V gene lookup returns CDR1 GKSSPN and CDR2 SITVG. The CDR3 is made up of 13 amino acids.

This clone was counted a few times. The germline and genes are mouse ones. The observed sequence ends 1 residue before the CDR3 terminus, with the missing tail filled in from the germline J gene. This chain joins TRBV16 and TRBJ2-5; D is possibly TRBD2 (5 bases). There are 14 residues in the CDR3. Trimming shortened V by 0 bases and J by 2 bases, and 6 bases separated the two germline ends. Germline V gives CDR1 SGHSA, CDR2 FRNQAP. The CDR3: CASSLETVQDTQYF. CDR3 bases read: TGTGCAAGCAGCTTAGAGACTGTCCAAGACACCCAGTAC. The full variable domain, with the rest looked up from reference TRBV16 and TRBJ2-5, is NAGVIQTPRHKVTGKGQEATLWCEPISGHSAVFWYRQTIVQGLEFLTYFRNQAPIDDSGMPKERFSAQMPNQSHSTLKIQSTQPQDSAVYLCASSLETVQDTQYFGPGTRLLVL.

This clone has just a few counts. The gene names here belong to mouse. The read finishes 1 residue shy of the CDR3 end, and the germline J gene is used to complete it. The chain combines TRBV31 with TRBJ1-4; 9 positions match TRBD1. Germline V gene lookup returns CDR1 GKSSPN and CDR2 SITVG. The CDR3 consists of 14 residues. With 2 bases clipped from V and 7 bases from J, the junction kept 5 bases outside the gene matches. CDR3: CAWSRGTGSERLFF. The CDR3 bases that were read are TGTGCCTGGAGTAGAGGGACAGGGTCCGAAAGATTATTT.

In this sample, this clone turned up a few times. Gene names denote mouse genes. The read falls 1 residue short of the CDR3 end, and the missing part is taken from the germline J gene. The chain uses TRBV13-1 and TRBJ2-4; the match to TRBD1 covers 10 bases. Trimming cost V 3 bases and J 0 bases; bases outside gene matches: 4. The CDR3 extends over 16 amino acids. Germline CDR1 reads NSHNY; CDR2 reads SYGAGN. The CDR3 DNA, read in part, is TGTGCCAGCAGTGGGACAGGGGGGGAGAGTCAAAACACCTTGTAC. Its translation is CASSGTGGESQNTLY. The whole CDR3 is CASSGTGGESQNTLYF.

This clone counts as large. The listed genes are named as in mouse. This CDR3 is CGAGRGQNTLYF. The covered CDR3 bases are TGTGGTGCTGGACGCGGTCAAAACACCTTGTAC. V gene TRBV20 combines with J gene TRBJ2-4; D uncertain. With the read ending 1 residue before the CDR3 end, the germline J gene is used to fill in that end. Germline V gene sequence: CDR1 GFQATS, CDR2 STVNSAI. The V end lost 5 bases, the J end lost 1 base, and 7 bases lay between the germline ends. The CDR3 extends over 12 amino acids.

Note on this clone: Here the gene names and germline are mouse. The read ends 1 residue before the CDR3 terminus; that terminus is restored from the germline J gene. The rearrangement uses TRBV3 and TRBJ1-1, with D possibly TRBD1 on 6 matching bases. This CDR3 spans 13 amino acids. Trimming pared 5 bases from V and 3 bases from J, leaving 10 bases between. Germline V gene sequence: CDR1 SNHLY, CDR2 FYNGKV (reference sequence). Incomplete CDR3 DNA: TGTGCCAGCAGCCTCCGGACAGACACAGAAGTCTTC. Translating gives CASSLRTDTEVF. The whole CDR3 protein is CASSLRTDTEVFF.

Concerning this clone: Genes here carry mouse names. From the germline J gene comes the end of the CDR3, since the read stops 1 residue before it. The chain combines TRBV29 with TRBJ1-4, with TRBD1 matching over 10 bases. Trimming took 2 bases from V and 5 from J; bases not matched to a gene: 2. Germline CDR1 is MSHET and CDR2 is SYDVDS. CDR3 length equals 15 residues. Incomplete CDR3 DNA: TGTGCTAGCAGTTTACCGGGACAGGGGAACGAAAGATTATTT. This gives the protein CASSLPGQGNERLF. In full, the CDR3 is CASSLPGQGNERLFF.

Remarks on this clone: Genes and germline are mouse. With the read ending 1 residue before the CDR3 end, the germline J gene is used to fill in that end. The chain combines TRBV23 with TRBJ2-4. The germline V gene has CDR1 KGHTA and CDR2 FQNQQP. The CDR3 is 14 amino acids. The CDR3 DNA, read in part, is TGCTCCAGCAGCCCAGGGACGAATCAAAACACCTTGTAC. Its translation is CSSSPGTNQNTLY. The complete CDR3 reads CSSSPGTNQNTLYF.

As for this clone: Mouse names are used for the genes. The sequenced fragment ends 1 residue before the CDR3 boundary, so the rest is inferred from the germline J gene. The rearrangement links TRBV12-2 to TRBJ2-5; 11 nucleotides agree with TRBD2. The CDR3 spans 16 residues. Germline assignment: CDR1 SGHLS and CDR2 HYDKME. The junction had 5 bases not matched to a gene; V was cut back by 1 base and J by 3 bases. CDR3 DNA (partial): TGTGCCAGCTCTCTTGACTGGGGGGGGATTCAAGACACCCAGTAC. Translating gives CASSLDWGGIQDTQY. In full, the CDR3 reads CASSLDWGGIQDTQYF.

As for this clone: Gene names denote mouse genes. The observed sequence ends 1 residue before the CDR3 terminus, with the missing tail filled in from the germline J gene. The rearrangement uses TRBV26 and TRBJ2-2, with a possible D match to TRBD2 (6 bases). The CDR3 consists of 16 residues. Germline values: CDR1 KGHPV, CDR2 FQNQEV (reference sequence). Trimming stripped 3 bases from V and 1 base from J, with 12 bases between. The covered CDR3 bases are TGTGCCAGCAGTCTTGGGGGAGGAGGAAACACCGGGCAGCTCTAC. Protein product: CASSLGGGGNTGQLY. The full CDR3 protein reads CASSLGGGGNTGQLYF.

About this clone itself: The germline and genes are mouse ones. The sequence runs out 1 residue before the end of the CDR3; the remainder is reconstructed from the germline J gene. The chain carries TRBV19 and TRBJ1-1, with a tentative D call TRBD1 (6 bases). Trimming took 5 bases from V and 3 from J, leaving 8 bases between them. Per germline, CDR1 FNHDT and CDR2 SITEND (reference sequence). The CDR3 is made up of 12 amino acids. The covered CDR3 bases are TGTGCCAGCAGACAGGGATACACAGAAGTCTTC. Translating gives CASRQGYTEVF. In full, the CDR3 is CASRQGYTEVFF.

As concerns this clone: Each gene name is a mouse one. The sequenced fragment ends 1 residue before the CDR3 boundary, so the rest is inferred from the germline J gene. The chain employs TRBV1 and TRBJ1-1, with D uncertain. V shed 6 bases and J shed 4 bases, with 12 bases lying between them. Germline CDR1 reads NSQYPW; CDR2 reads LRSPGD (reference sequence). The CDR3 has 13 amino acids. CDR3 loop: CTCSPDTLTEVFF. Partial CDR3 DNA: TGCACCTGCAGCCCAGACACCCTCACAGAAGTCTTC.

This clone was detected only a few times. The gene symbols are mouse symbols. The read comes to an end 1 residue before the CDR3 does, leaving the germline J gene to fill in the end. V is TRBV26 and J is TRBJ2-1, with 8 bases lining up with TRBD1. Germline-derived CDR1 and CDR2 are KGHPV and FQNQEV (reference sequence). Trimming at V came to 7 bases and at J to 3 bases, leaving 5 bases not matched to a gene. This CDR3 is built from 14 residues. The CDR3 sequence: CASTKDRVYAEQFF. The sequenced part of the CDR3 DNA is TGTGCCAGCACTAAGGACAGGGTCTATGCTGAGCAGTTC.

This clone turned up a few times. These gene names are mouse names. The read comes to an end 1 residue before the CDR3 does, leaving the germline J gene to fill in the end. The chain has TRBV13-3 and TRBJ2-5; 7 nucleotides align to TRBD1. Germline V gives CDR1 NNHDY, CDR2 SYVADS. V lost 4 bases, J lost 6 bases, and 5 bases stayed unmatched. CDR3 length: 13 residues. The CDR3 protein is CASSTDRVDTQYF. The sequenced part of the CDR3 DNA is TGTGCCAGCAGTACTGACAGGGTCGACACCCAGTAC. Full variable domain (rest looked up from reference TRBV13-3 and TRBJ2-5): EAAVTQSPRSKVAVTGGKVTLSCHQTNNHDYMYWYRQDTGHGLRLIHYSYVADSTEKGDIPDGYKASRPSQENFSLILELASLSQTAVYFCASSTDRVDTQYFGPGTRLLVL.

Note on this clone: Gene names and germline refer to mouse. The read comes to an end 1 residue before the CDR3 does, leaving the germline J gene to fill in the end. The genes are TRBV26 and TRBJ1-2; 8 bases align to TRBD1. The germline gives CDR1 KGHPV, CDR2 FQNQEV (reference sequence). With V trimmed by 6 bases and J by 1 base, 4 bases remained unmatched. The CDR3 length is 14 residues. The CDR3 reads CASSPTGVNSDYTF. The part of the CDR3 DNA that was read is TGTGCCAGCAGCCCGACAGGGGTAAACTCCGACTACACC.

Turning to this clone: Mouse names are used for the genes. The observed sequence ends 1 residue before the CDR3 terminus, with the missing tail filled in from the germline J gene. The chain combines TRBV5 with TRBJ2-5; D uncertain. The germline gives CDR1 LGHNA, CDR2 YNLKQL (reference sequence). V shed 0 bases and J shed 5 bases, with 9 bases lying between them. This CDR3 has 14 amino acids. The CDR3 loop reads CASSQDRMGDTQYF. Partial CDR3 DNA: TGTGCCAGCAGCCAAGATAGGATGGGAGACACCCAGTAC.

This clone was recorded a few times. Mouse gene names and germline throughout. Here the CDR3 reads CASSLRQGHTGQLYF. Incomplete CDR3 DNA: TGTGCCAGCTCCCTCCGGCAGGGGCACACCGGGCAGCTCTAC. The chain employs TRBV12-1 and TRBJ2-2; D might be TRBD1 (6 bases). The read ends 1 residue before the CDR3 terminus; that terminus is restored from the germline J gene. V was shortened by 4 bases and J by 3 bases, with 14 bases between the two germline ends. Germline CDR1 SGHSN, CDR2 HYEKVE. This CDR3 contains 15 residues.

As to this clone: Germline and genes: mouse. Sequencing ends 1 residue short of the CDR3 end; the germline J gene provides the rest. The genes are TRBV12-1 and TRBJ2-2, with D uncertain. The CDR3 has 13 amino acids. Germline-derived CDR1 and CDR2 are SGHSN and HYEKVE. The ends were cut back, 1 base at V and 0 bases at J, with 2 bases in the middle. CDR3: CASSLANTGQLYF. The CDR3 DNA, read in part, is TGTGCCAGCTCTCTAGCAAACACCGGGCAGCTCTAC.